This is a list of T cell receptor beta chains from one sample in a study of blood T cell repertoires in COVID-19. Profiled with immunoSEQ multiplex PCR; TCRdb holds only in-frame clones, not every one. The table shows 95,000 to 150,000 clones, with 88% occurring only once. Sequencing was carried out using peripheral blood. The receptors derive from a woman in her forties or fifties with active or convalescent COVID-19. The conserved cysteine and the conserved F or W are not part of the CDR3 here.

v_call: TRBV7-2; j_call: TRBJ1-5; cdr3_aa: ASSLVMREEPQH
v_call: TRBV6-6; j_call: TRBJ2-7; cdr3_aa: ASSYMGTGRNEQY
v_call: TRBV5-6; j_call: TRBJ2-3; cdr3_aa: ASSLHARSTTDTQY
v_call: TRBV9; j_call: TRBJ2-7; cdr3_aa: ASSVGGSSYEQY
v_call: TRBV6-4; j_call: TRBJ2-3; cdr3_aa: ASGGRISTDTQY
v_call: TRBV30; j_call: TRBJ2-7; cdr3_aa: AWAGAGYEQY
v_call: TRBV4-3; j_call: TRBJ1-5; cdr3_aa: ASSPDRGANQPQH
v_call: TRBV12-5; j_call: TRBJ2-3; cdr3_aa: ASGLGQGADTQY
v_call: TRBV7-2; j_call: TRBJ2-4; cdr3_aa: ASSLVGASGNIQY
v_call: TRBV20-1; j_call: TRBJ2-2; cdr3_aa: SASRGGSPNTGELF
v_call: TRBV7-9; j_call: TRBJ1-1; cdr3_aa: ASSLVRSLILNTEAF
v_call: TRBV24-1; j_call: TRBJ1-5; cdr3_aa: ATSDSQGSQPQH
v_call: TRBV24-1; j_call: TRBJ1-1; cdr3_aa: ATSDPRGGTEAF
v_call: TRBV28; j_call: TRBJ1-5; cdr3_aa: ASSPTGYPQPQH
v_call: TRBV9; j_call: TRBJ2-2; cdr3_aa: ASTTGVNTGELF
v_call: TRBV4-2; j_call: TRBJ1-1; cdr3_aa: ASSQSPRGKAEAF
v_call: TRBV6-1; j_call: TRBJ2-4; cdr3_aa: ASTGNQVTKNIQY